This T cell receptor beta chain was sequenced for a study of T-cell memory formation after mild COVID-19. TCRdb ran MiXCR on the 5' RACE reads and lists one entry per CDR3 protein. The table includes approximately 230,000 distinct CDR3 sequences, around 17% detected once. This clonotype was seen a handful of times. The CDR3 contains 14 residues. Trimming stripped 4 bases from V and 5 bases from J, with 14 bases between. Germline V gene data show CDR1 as LGHDT and CDR2 as YNNKEL (reference sequence). Sequencing used PBMCs or a T cell subset sorted from them (not recorded which). This receptor was obtained from a man younger than 35 who had mild COVID-19 (a few samples of this study predate the infection). Cell type and time point are not known. V and J are TRBV3-1 and TRBJ2-5; no definite D call. The CDR3 DNA sequence: TGTGCCAGCAGCCCATCGTTAGCCGGCGAGACCCAGTACTTC. It encodes CASSPSLAGETQYF.